Detailed here is one T cell receptor (beta chain). The junction had 4 bases not matched to a gene; V was cut back by 2 bases and J by 0 bases. The V gene's germline CDR1 is MNHEY and CDR2 SMNVEV (reference sequence). The CDR3 is 17 amino acids. The sample originates from a study of cytomegalovirus exposure and HLA in healthy donors. The PCR was carried out with 60 Vbeta primers and 13 Jbeta primers. Using immunoSEQ multiplex PCR, the repertoire was profiled, and TCRdb retains in-frame clones only, with some absent. The repertoire holds about 100,000 clones, with approximately 82% as singletons. This TCR derives from a woman aged 18-29 years in good health and CMV-seronegative. The V and J genes are TRBV27 and TRBJ1-5; 10 bases match TRBD1. The sample consisted of PBMCs. CDR3 sequence: CASSLRQGAYSNQPQHF. The CDR3 nucleotides read TGTGCCAGCAGTTTACGACAGGGGGCTTATAGCAATCAGCCCCAGCATTTT.